The 14 T cell receptor beta chains below were found in one sample sequenced in a study of beta chain features in type 1 diabetes. General study points: There was a moderate but significant shortening of TCRB CDR3s in all four CD4+ subsets of Type 1 diabetes patients.

These receptors have no identified antigens. Expressed TCRB transcripts were sequenced after all isolated RNA was converted to cDNA. Assay used: immunoSEQ multiplex PCR; TCRdb lists only in-frame clones, some missing. The sample consists of some 130,000 clones, approximately 10% of them appearing once. Sample: central memory CD4+ T cells from blood. These receptors were taken from a man aged 25-40 years with type 1 diabetes.

This clone was detected only once. The chain links TRBV5-4 to TRBJ1-2; tentatively, D is TRBD1 (6 bases). The CDR3 spans 14 residues. V shed 4 bases and J shed 2 bases, with 12 bases lying between them. Germline V gene lookup returns CDR1 SGHNT and CDR2 YYREEE (reference sequence). The CDR3 is CASSGWTDNYGYTF. The CDR3, as DNA: TGTGCCAGCAGCGGATGGACAGACAACTATGGCTACACCTTC.

The gene calls are TRBV5-6 and TRBJ1-5; D is uncertain. V dropped 1 base and J dropped 0 bases, with 11 bases sitting between them. The germline V gene has CDR1 SGHDT and CDR2 YYEEEE. This CDR3 contains 16 residues. DNA of the CDR3: TGTGCCAGCAGCTTGACTGGAGTTTATAGCAATCAGCCCCAGCATTTT. Protein: CASSLTGVYSNQPQHF.

The genes are TRBV15 and TRBJ1-5; possible D gene TRBD1, 6 bases. CDR1 and CDR2 (germline): LNHNV, YYDKDF (reference sequence). There are 16 residues in the CDR3. With 5 bases removed from V and 5 bases from J, the gap between germline ends came to 19 bases. DNA for the CDR3: TGTGCCACCAGCCCCGAGGGGGGGGGTTCCTATCAGCCCCAGCATTTT. This sequence encodes CATSPEGGGSYQPQHF.

This clone was picked up many times. This rearrangement joins TRBV7-9 to TRBJ2-7; TRBD2 matches at 7 bases. Germline-derived CDR1 and CDR2 are SEHNR and FQNEAQ (reference sequence). With V trimmed by 0 bases and J by 4 bases, 3 bases remained unmatched. The CDR3 contains 14 residues. CDR3 in DNA: TGTGCCAGCAGCTTAGCGGGCGGGGGTTACGAGCAGTACTTC. Protein: CASSLAGGGYEQYF. Together with reference TRBV7-9 and TRBJ2-7, the CDR3 gives the full variable domain: DTGVSQNPRHKITKRGQNVTFRCDPISEHNRLYWYRQTLGQGPEFLTYFQNEAQLEKSRLLSDRFSAERPKGSFSTLEIQRTEQGDSAMYLCASSLAGGGYEQYFGPGTRLTVT.

The chain recombines TRBV4-3 with TRBJ1-2; D unclear. The CDR3 is made up of 14 amino acids. V was shortened by 0 bases and J by 8 bases, with 13 bases between the two germline ends. Germline assignment: CDR1 LGHNA and CDR2 YSLEER. The DNA for the CDR3 is TGCGCCAGCAGCCAAGACCTCTTTCTAGGAGGCTACACCTTC. This codes for CASSQDLFLGGYTF.

This clone was recorded a few times. The junction shows a germline mismatch at one end, possibly a read error. V gene TRBV5-4 combines with J gene TRBJ2-5; D is possibly TRBD1 (5 bases). From germline, CDR1 is SGHNT and CDR2 YYREEE (reference sequence). The CDR3 contains 16 residues. The DNA of the CDR3 is TGCGCCAGCAGCCAAGATCTTGCCGGACAAAAAGAGACCCAGTACTTC. Amino acid sequence: CASSQDLAGQKETQYF.

This sequence joins TRBV2 and TRBJ2-1; TRBD2 matches 7 bases. Germline V CDR1 and CDR2: SNHLY, FYNNEI. After removal of 0 bases from V and 12 bases from J, the junction contained 11 bases not matched to a gene. This CDR3 region has 15 residues. The CDR3 nucleotides are TGTGCCAGCAGTGAAGCTGGGAGGGGAGGCGGGTCGCAGTTCTTC. Protein sequence: CASSEAGRGGGSQFF.

The J gene is TRBJ1-2, the V gene TRBV2; D not certain. Germline V lookup: CDR1 SNHLY, CDR2 FYNNEI. This CDR3 is 12 amino acids long. Trimming took 2 bases from V and 8 from J, leaving 9 bases between them. CDR3 in amino acids: CASSETEGGYTF. In DNA form, the CDR3 reads TGTGCCAGCAGTGAAACTGAGGGCGGCTACACCTTC.

This clone appeared a few times. The V gene is TRBV23-1, the J gene TRBJ2-1, with TRBD2 matching 15 bases. TRBV23-1 belongs to the ORF category, with a function that is uncertain. The CDR3 sequence is 17 residues long. The junction had 5 bases not matched to a gene; V was cut back by 8 bases and J by 0 bases. Here the CDR3 reads CASARGLAGGSYNEQFF. CDR3 DNA: TGCGCCAGCGCCCGGGGACTAGCGGGGGGCTCCTACAATGAGCAGTTCTTC.

The rearrangement links TRBV5-4 to TRBJ2-7, with TRBD2 as a possible D gene (6 bases). CDR1 and CDR2 (germline): SGHNT, YYREEE (reference sequence). Deletions cut 4 bases from V and 6 bases from J, with 17 bases between. This CDR3 has 14 residues. For the CDR3, the DNA is TGTGCCAGCAGCACTGGGAGGTTCTCGGGCGAGCAGTACTTC. As protein: CASSTGRFSGEQYF.

The V and J genes are TRBV4-3 and TRBJ2-3; perhaps TRBD1 as D (5 bases). Trimming left V 1 base short and J 1 base short, with 9 bases between. The length of the CDR3 is 15 residues. Per germline, CDR1 LGHNA and CDR2 YSLEER. Here the CDR3 DNA reads TGCGCCAGCAGCCAAGTAGGGGATGGCACAGATACGCAGTATTTT. This codes for CASSQVGDGTDTQYF.

This clone has just a few counts. Additional DNA sequences in this sample encode the identical CDR3. The gene calls are TRBV30 and TRBJ1-3, with 8 bases that match TRBD1. Germline lookup yields CDR1 GTSNPN and CDR2 SVGIG (reference sequence). The CDR3 is 13 amino acids. The junction had 0 bases not matched to a gene; V was cut back by 3 bases and J by 2 bases. The CDR3 DNA sequence: TGTGCCTGGAGACAGGGGGCTGGAAACACCATATATTTT. It translates to CAWRQGAGNTIYF.

This clone has only one observation. CDR3 in DNA: TGTGCCATCAGCCCAGGGTCTGGCACCGGGGAGCTGTTTTTT. Translating it yields CAISPGSGTGELFF. The chain has TRBV6-5 and TRBJ2-2; D possibly corresponds to TRBD1 (5 bases). The CDR3 is 14 residues long. The V and J ends lost 10 bases and 4 bases respectively, with 16 bases between them. Germline V CDR1 and CDR2: MNHEY, SVGAGI.

This clone was counted ten times or more. CDR3 bases: TGTGCCAGCAGCTTAGCATCAGGGGTGAATTCACCCCTCCACTTT. This gives the protein CASSLASGVNSPLHF. The V call is TRBV7-9, the J call TRBJ1-6, with TRBD1 as a possible D gene (6 bases). V was clipped by 0 bases and J by 7 bases, with 10 bases between them. CDR3 length: 15 amino acids. Germline V lookup: CDR1 SEHNR, CDR2 FQNEAQ (reference sequence).